This T cell receptor (beta chain) stems from a study of technical replicates of blood from a few donors. The repertoire was sequenced with immunoSEQ multiplex PCR; TCRdb's copy has only in-frame clones and lacks some. Of 65,000 to 80,000 clones in the sample, 95% to 98% were seen once. This TCR was sampled from a human donor in good health. The sequenced material came from T cells isolated from PBMCs.

In nucleotides, the CDR3 is TGTGCCAGTAGGGTACAGGGGAATCAGCCCCAGCATTTT. Translated, it gives CASRVQGNQPQHF. The chain is built from TRBV19 and TRBJ1-5; TRBD1 aligns across 7 bases. V was pared by 6 bases and J by 4 bases, with 3 bases of the junction left unmatched. The CDR3 runs 13 residues. Germline values: CDR1 LNHDA, CDR2 SQIVND (reference sequence).